The 22 T cell receptor beta chains below were found in one sample sequenced in a study of Ad26.COV2.S vaccination and SARS-CoV-2 variants. Assay used: immunoSEQ multiplex PCR; TCRdb lists only in-frame clones, some missing. The sample yields approximately 350,000 clones, roughly 84% seen once. Noted treatment: around 19 received Ad26.COV2.S at low or high dose, single or two shots; 5 received placebo; per-sample allocation not given. Material that was analyzed had been drawn on day 63 after the first vaccine or placebo injection. This material consisted of peripheral blood, taken in a trial of Ad26.COV2.S vaccine versus placebo. These receptors all come from a person aged 18-65 years who received the Ad26.COV2.S COVID-19 vaccine or a placebo.

The chain joins TRBV6-5 to TRBJ2-7; TRBD1 matches 9 bases. The CDR3 has 13 amino acids. Germline CDR1 and CDR2: MNHEY and SVGAGI. V lost 5 bases to trimming and J lost 3 bases; unmatched junction nucleotides: 2. In DNA form, the CDR3 reads TGTGCCAGCAGTCGGGACAGGGTCTACGAGCAGTACTTC. As protein: CASSRDRVYEQYF.

The rearrangement joins TRBV4-1 to TRBJ2-2; D is tentatively TRBD1 or TRBD2 (5 bases each). V lost 3 bases and J 4 bases, leaving 12 bases between the germline ends. This CDR3 is 15 amino acids long. Germline V gives CDR1 MGHRA, CDR2 YSYEKL. The CDR3 nucleotides read TGCGCCAGCAGCCAGACGGGACCGATCACCGGGGAGCTGTTTTTT. It translates to CASSQTGPITGELFF.

The chain has TRBV27 and TRBJ2-1; tentatively, D is TRBD1 (5 bases). Germline-derived CDR1 and CDR2 are MNHEY and SMNVEV (reference sequence). Trimming removed 2 bases at V and 6 bases at J, with 14 bases between. The CDR3 has 15 residues. The CDR3 DNA is TGTGCCAGCAGTTTAAAAGGGGTGGTGGGCAATGAGCAGTTCTTC. Residues: CASSLKGVVGNEQFF.

V usage is TRBV25-1 and J usage is TRBJ2-3, with 11 bases matching TRBD2. Trimming cost V 9 bases and J 1 base; bases outside gene matches: 6. CDR3 size: 15 residues. Germline V gene sequence: CDR1 MGHDK, CDR2 SYGVNS. CDR3 sequence reads: CASNQGLAGTDTQYF. For the CDR3, the DNA is TGTGCCAGTAATCAGGGACTAGCGGGCACAGATACGCAGTATTTT.

The sample holds one count of this clone. The chain has TRBV11-2 and TRBJ1-1, with D possibly being TRBD1 (6 bases). Trimming took 8 bases from V and 4 from J, leaving 26 bases between them. Per germline, CDR1 SGHAT and CDR2 FQNNGV. This CDR3 region has 17 residues. CDR3 in DNA: TGTGCCAGCGCCTGGGGACCACAGGGCCGGGGTTCCACTGAAGCTTTCTTT. Its translation is CASAWGPQGRGSTEAFF.

The gene calls are TRBV14 and TRBJ2-7, with 12 positions matching TRBD1. V lost 1 base to trimming and J lost 5 bases; unmatched junction nucleotides: 9. The CDR3 is 17 residues long. Germline V gene data show CDR1 as SGHDN and CDR2 as FVKESK. CDR3 sequence: CASSQAHWDRGPHEQYF. Here the CDR3 DNA reads TGTGCCAGCAGCCAAGCCCACTGGGACAGGGGGCCCCACGAGCAGTACTTC. The full variable domain, in which reference TRBV14 and TRBJ2-7 provide the parts outside the CDR3, is EAGVTQFPSHSVIEKGQTVTLRCDPISGHDNLYWYRRVMGKEIKFLLHFVKESKQDESGMPNNRFLAERTGGTYSTLKVQPAELEDSGVYFCASSQAHWDRGPHEQYFGPGTRLTVT.

This clone has more than one count but fewer than ten. This chain uses TRBV4-3 with TRBJ1-6; a weak D match, TRBD1 (6 bases). This CDR3 has 15 amino acids. Trimming took 0 bases from V and 4 from J, leaving 7 bases between them. The germline gives CDR1 LGHNA, CDR2 YSLEER. The CDR3 loop reads CASSQEGGYNSPLHF. The CDR3 DNA is TGCGCCAGCAGCCAAGAAGGGGGTTATAATTCACCCCTCCACTTT.

The J gene is TRBJ1-2, the V gene TRBV5-1; D is possibly TRBD1 (6 bases). V gave up 2 bases and J gave up 4 bases, with 12 bases separating them. The CDR3 is made up of 14 amino acids. The germline gives CDR1 SGHRS, CDR2 YFSETQ. CDR3: CASSFLDRSYGYTF. The CDR3 DNA reads as TGCGCCAGCAGCTTCCTCGACAGGTCCTATGGCTACACCTTC. Based on the CDR3 plus reference TRBV5-1 and TRBJ1-2, the full variable domain is KAGVTQTPRYLIKTRGQQVTLSCSPISGHRSVSWYQQTPGQGLQFLFEYFSETQRNKGNFPGRFSGRQFSNSRSEMNVSTLELGDSALYLCASSFLDRSYGYTFGSGTRLTVV.

This chain connects TRBV2 to TRBJ1-1; TRBD1 might be the D (6 bases). V gave up 4 bases and J gave up 1 base, with 13 bases separating them. In germline, CDR1 is SNHLY, CDR2 FYNNEI. The CDR3 runs to 15 residues. CDR3 protein: CASSGGGHSNTEAFF. CDR3 in DNA: TGTGCCAGCAGTGGGGGGGGACACTCGAACACTGAAGCTTTCTTT.

There are a few counts of this clone. The CDR3: CASSSRTGDFSNQPQHF. CDR3 sequence (DNA): TGTGCCAGCAGTTCACGGACAGGTGATTTCAGCAATCAGCCCCAGCATTTT. The chain has TRBV6-2 or TRBV6-3 and TRBJ1-5; 7 bases are shared with TRBD1. Trimming took 4 bases from V and 1 from J; bases not matched to a gene: 10. CDR1 is MNHEY, CDR2 SVGEGT, per germline. This CDR3 spans 17 amino acids.

V gene TRBV29-1 combines with J gene TRBJ2-1; 11 positions agree with TRBD2. The J segment lost 7 bases and the V segment lost 6 bases, leaving 8 bases of the junction unmatched. The CDR3 contains 14 residues. Germline lookup yields CDR1 SQVTM and CDR2 ANQGSEA. CDR3 in DNA: TGCAGCGTCGCAACTAGCGGGGGTGGGAATGAGCAGTTCTTC. Translation gives CSVATSGGGNEQFF.

The chain has TRBV3-1 (or the pseudogene TRBV3-2) and TRBJ2-2, with TRBD2 matching 15 bases. V was pared by 4 bases and J by 5 bases, with 2 bases of the junction left unmatched. Germline V gives CDR1 LGHDT, CDR2 YNNKEL (reference sequence). The CDR3 consists of 16 residues. For the CDR3, the DNA is TGTGCCAGCAGCCGGGGACTAGCGGGGGGAACCGGGGAGCTGTTTTTT. It translates to CASSRGLAGGTGELFF.

The chain is built from TRBV19 and TRBJ1-1, with unresolved D. The CDR3 is made up of 13 amino acids. Per the germline V gene, CDR1 is LNHDA and CDR2 is SQIVND (reference sequence). V was shortened by 5 bases and J by 3 bases, with 10 bases between the two germline ends. The CDR3 sequence: CASSFKDDTEAFF. Here the CDR3 DNA reads TGTGCCAGTAGTTTCAAGGATGACACTGAAGCTTTCTTT.

This clone was counted once. The V call is TRBV15, the J call TRBJ2-7; no firm D call. The V gene's germline CDR1 is LNHNV and CDR2 YYDKDF (reference sequence). Trimming cost V 4 bases and J 7 bases, with 11 bases left between them. The length of the CDR3 is 12 residues. This CDR3 is CATSKRFGEQYF. The CDR3 region has the DNA TGTGCCACCAGCAAGCGTTTTGGGGAGCAGTACTTC.

This clone was seen just once. The rearrangement uses TRBV7-2 and TRBJ2-3, with D unresolved. The ends were cut back, 5 bases at V and 6 bases at J, with 9 bases in the middle. Per the germline V gene, CDR1 is SGHTA and CDR2 is FQGNSA. This CDR3 comprises 12 residues. CDR3 protein: CASSPQVDTQYF. In DNA form, the CDR3 reads TGTGCCAGCAGCCCCCAGGTTGATACGCAGTATTTT.

The V call is TRBV7-9, the J call TRBJ2-7; D not resolved. Deletions cut 0 bases from V and 2 bases from J, with 8 bases between. This CDR3 contains 14 residues. CDR1 SEHNR and CDR2 FQNEAQ come from the germline V gene (reference sequence). CDR3 in DNA: TGTGCCAGCAGCTTAGCTGCAGACCCCTACGAGCAGTACTTC. This translates into CASSLAADPYEQYF.

The chain combines TRBV7-3 with TRBJ2-3; TRBD2 agrees at 13 bases. Trimming took 5 bases from V and 5 from J; bases not matched to a gene: 7. This CDR3 is built from 16 residues. CDR1 is SGHTA, CDR2 FQGTGA, per germline. CDR3 DNA: TGTGCCAGCAGCGCTACTAGCGGGGGGGCCAGAGATACGCAGTATTTT. Translation gives CASSATSGGARDTQYF.

The genes are TRBV10-3 and TRBJ1-3; TRBD1 matches 8 bases. Looked up from germline, CDR1 is ENHRY and CDR2 is SYGVKD. With V trimmed by 6 bases and J by 3 bases, 7 bases remained unmatched. The CDR3 consists of 15 residues. For the CDR3, the DNA is TGTGCCATCAGCTCGCAGGGGGCTAGTGGAAACACCATATATTTT. It specifies CAISSQGASGNTIYF.

The rearrangement uses TRBV3-1 (or the pseudogene TRBV3-2) and TRBJ2-5; D gene uncertain. V was clipped by 2 bases and J by 5 bases, with 9 bases between them. Germline CDR1 is LGHDT and CDR2 is YNNKEL (reference sequence). This CDR3 contains 13 residues. The CDR3 nucleotides are TGTGCCAGCAGCCAAAGTAATCCGGAGACCCAGTACTTC. Its translation: CASSQSNPETQYF.

Here the CDR3 DNA reads TGTGCCAGCAGCCAACTAACGGGGAGGGGAGCTTTCTTT. Its protein product is CASSQLTGRGAFF. V usage is TRBV3-1 (or the pseudogene TRBV3-2) and J usage is TRBJ1-1; weak D call: TRBD1 (5 bases). V lost 2 bases and J lost 10, with 14 bases in between. The V gene's germline CDR1 is LGHDT and CDR2 YNNKEL (reference sequence). This CDR3 has 13 amino acids.

V is TRBV14 and J is TRBJ2-3; D is ambiguous. The CDR3 covers 16 residues. Germline CDR1 and CDR2: SGHDN and FVKESK. Trimming removed 0 bases at V and 0 bases at J, with 10 bases between. CDR3 DNA: TGTGCCAGCAGCCAAGATCCCAGACGGAGCACAGATACGCAGTATTTT. Translating gives CASSQDPRRSTDTQYF.

J is TRBJ2-2 and V is TRBV7-3, with D possibly being TRBD1 or TRBD2 (5 bases each). CDR1 and CDR2 (germline): SGHTA, FQGTGA. V was shortened by 3 bases and J by 5 bases, with 10 bases between the two germline ends. This CDR3 has 14 residues. CDR3 nucleotide sequence: TGTGCCAGCAGCTTGGGACCGCGGACCGGGGAGCTGTTTTTT. This codes for CASSLGPRTGELFF.